The T cell receptor (beta chain) described here comes from a study of technical replicates of blood from several donors. There are 16 residues in the CDR3. Germline assignment: CDR1 SGHVS and CDR2 FNYEAQ. Trimming shortened V by 4 bases and J by 6 bases, and 21 bases separated the two germline ends. Generated by immunoSEQ multiplex PCR, the TCRdb table keeps only in-frame clones and is missing some. The sample records 55,000 to 75,000 clones, around 92% being singletons. The gene calls are TRBV7-6 and TRBJ1-1; D may be TRBD1 (6 bases). The sequence came from a human donor in good health. Source material: T cells isolated from PBMCs. The CDR3 is CASSSSSVGQQAEAFF. In DNA form, the CDR3 reads TGTGCCAGCAGCTCTAGCTCCGTAGGACAGCAAGCTGAAGCTTTCTTT.